This TCR beta chain was recorded in a study of shared clonotypes between healthy human individuals. Overall study results and limits: Naive subsets typically showed greater estimated richness than memory subsets.

As regards this clone: The antigen remains unidentified.

Terminally differentiated effector memory CD45RA+ cells were excluded from the naive CD8 cells, which were CD45RO-negative and positively selected for CCR7. Every donor was a Caucasian adult from Nashville, Tennessee. The repertoire was sequenced with immunoSEQ multiplex PCR; TCRdb's copy has only in-frame clones and lacks some. The data contain under 850,000 clones, nearly 95% of them singletons. The CDR3 length is 16 residues. V was trimmed by 4 bases and J by 4 bases, leaving 18 bases between them. CDR1 SGHRS and CDR2 YFSETQ come from the germline V gene. The TCR comes from a man aged 25 to 40 in good health. Sequencing used naive CD8+ T cells sorted from blood. The V call is TRBV5-1, the J call TRBJ2-1; no firm D call. CDR3 residues: CASSHVPGVGYNEQFF. CDR3 coding DNA: TGCGCCAGCAGCCACGTCCCAGGTGTGGGTTACAATGAGCAGTTCTTC.